This entry features one T cell receptor beta chain sequence. The antigen remains undetermined. TCRdb fed the reads into MiXCR, producing one record per CDR3 protein. This sample yields around 330,000 distinct CDR3 sequences, of which 15% to 20% are seen a single time; 9.5% to 15% belongs to the top ten. The sample comes from a study of T cell repertoires in cytomegalovirus infection. V was clipped by 2 bases and J by 1 base, with 14 bases between them. CDR3 length: 16 residues. CDR1 is MDHEN and CDR2 is SYDVKM in the germline V gene. Study-wide results and limits: Using cumulative public TCR beta family frequency, the authors identified those who carried CMV together with the relevant HLA.

The sequenced material came from PBMCs. The TCR comes from a human donor in good health (CMV status not recorded). Some clones in this sample may be carry-over from other donors' samples. The rearrangement uses TRBV28 and TRBJ2-5; D not certain. CDR3: CASSLGGRSGQETQYF. CDR3 bases: TGTGCCAGCAGTTTAGGCGGCAGGTCGGGCCAAGAGACCCAGTACTTC.